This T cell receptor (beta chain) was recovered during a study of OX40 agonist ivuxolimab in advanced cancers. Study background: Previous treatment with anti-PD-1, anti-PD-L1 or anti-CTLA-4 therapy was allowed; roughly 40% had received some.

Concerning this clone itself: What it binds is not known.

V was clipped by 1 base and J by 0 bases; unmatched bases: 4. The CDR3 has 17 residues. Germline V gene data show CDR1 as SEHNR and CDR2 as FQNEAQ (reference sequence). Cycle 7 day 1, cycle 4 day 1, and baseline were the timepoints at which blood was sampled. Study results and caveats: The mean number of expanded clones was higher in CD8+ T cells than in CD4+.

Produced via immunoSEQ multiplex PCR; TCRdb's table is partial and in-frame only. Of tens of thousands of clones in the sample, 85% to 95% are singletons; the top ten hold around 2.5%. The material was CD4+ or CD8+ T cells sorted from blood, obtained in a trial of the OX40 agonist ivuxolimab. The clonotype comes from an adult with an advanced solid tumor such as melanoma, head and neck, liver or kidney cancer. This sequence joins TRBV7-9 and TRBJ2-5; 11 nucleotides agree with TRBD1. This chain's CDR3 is CASSLGTGGQYQETQYF. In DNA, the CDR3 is TGTGCCAGCAGCTTAGGGACAGGGGGCCAGTACCAAGAGACCCAGTACTTC.